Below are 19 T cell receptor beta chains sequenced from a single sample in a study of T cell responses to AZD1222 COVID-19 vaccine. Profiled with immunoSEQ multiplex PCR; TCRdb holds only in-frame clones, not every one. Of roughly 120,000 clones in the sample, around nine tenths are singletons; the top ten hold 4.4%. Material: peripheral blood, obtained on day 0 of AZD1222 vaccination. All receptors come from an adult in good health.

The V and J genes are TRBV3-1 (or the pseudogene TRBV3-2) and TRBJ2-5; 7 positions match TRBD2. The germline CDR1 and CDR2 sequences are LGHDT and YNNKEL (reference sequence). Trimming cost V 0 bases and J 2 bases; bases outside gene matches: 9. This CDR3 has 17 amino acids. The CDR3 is CASSQDERASGQETQYF. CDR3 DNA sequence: TGTGCCAGCAGCCAAGACGAGAGGGCTAGCGGACAAGAGACCCAGTACTTC.

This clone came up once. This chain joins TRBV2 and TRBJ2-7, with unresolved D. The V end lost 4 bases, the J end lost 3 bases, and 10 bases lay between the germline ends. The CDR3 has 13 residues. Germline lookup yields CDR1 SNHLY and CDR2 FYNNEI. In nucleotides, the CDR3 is TGTGCCAGCAGTGCCGCCGACTTCTACGAGCAGTACTTC. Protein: CASSAADFYEQYF.

The CDR3 DNA sequence: TGCAGCGCTACCCTAGGCACAGATACGCAGTATTTT. Protein: CSATLGTDTQYF. The chain carries TRBV29-1 and TRBJ2-3, with no clear D. Between the trimmed V and J ends, which lost 7 bases and 1 base, there was a span of 9 bases. Germline assignment: CDR1 SQVTM and CDR2 ANQGSEA. The CDR3 is made up of 12 amino acids.

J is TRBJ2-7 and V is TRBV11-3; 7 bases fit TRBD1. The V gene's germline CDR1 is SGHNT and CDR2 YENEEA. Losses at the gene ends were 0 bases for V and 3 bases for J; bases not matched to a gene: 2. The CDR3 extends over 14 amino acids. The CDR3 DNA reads TGTGCCAGCAGCTTAGATCGGGACAGCTACGAGCAGTACTTC. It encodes CASSLDRDSYEQYF.

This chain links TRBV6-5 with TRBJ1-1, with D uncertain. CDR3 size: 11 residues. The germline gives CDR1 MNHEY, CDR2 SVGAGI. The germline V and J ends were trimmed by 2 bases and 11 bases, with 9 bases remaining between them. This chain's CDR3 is CASSYAGVAFF. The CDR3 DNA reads TGTGCCAGCAGTTACGCAGGTGTGGCTTTCTTT.

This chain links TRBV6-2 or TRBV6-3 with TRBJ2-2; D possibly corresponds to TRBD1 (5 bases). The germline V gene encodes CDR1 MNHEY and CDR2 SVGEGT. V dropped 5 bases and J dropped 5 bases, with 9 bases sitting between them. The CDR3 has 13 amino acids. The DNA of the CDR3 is TGTGCCAGCAGTCGGACAAGTACCGGGGAGCTGTTTTTT. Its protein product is CASSRTSTGELFF.

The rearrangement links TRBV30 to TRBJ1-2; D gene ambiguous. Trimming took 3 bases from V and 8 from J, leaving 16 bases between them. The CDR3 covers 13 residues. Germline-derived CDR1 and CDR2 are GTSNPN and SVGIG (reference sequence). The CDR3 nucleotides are TGTGCCTGGAGCCCTCGCCGTTTGGTCGGCTACACCTTC. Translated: CAWSPRRLVGYTF.

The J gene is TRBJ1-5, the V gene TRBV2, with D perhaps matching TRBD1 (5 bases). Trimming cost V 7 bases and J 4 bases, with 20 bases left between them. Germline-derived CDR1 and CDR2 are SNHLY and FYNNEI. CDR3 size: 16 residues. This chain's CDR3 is CASTPQRGGRNQPQHF. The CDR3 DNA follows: TGTGCCAGCACTCCCCAAAGGGGAGGGCGGAATCAGCCCCAGCATTTT.

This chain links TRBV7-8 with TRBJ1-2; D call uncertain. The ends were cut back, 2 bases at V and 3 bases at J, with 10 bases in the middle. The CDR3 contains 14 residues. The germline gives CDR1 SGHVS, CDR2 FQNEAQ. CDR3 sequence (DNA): TGTGCCAGCAGCTTACATCCATCTCACTATGGCTACACCTTC. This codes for CASSLHPSHYGYTF. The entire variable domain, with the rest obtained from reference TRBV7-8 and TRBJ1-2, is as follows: GAGVSQSPRYKVAKRGQDVALRCDPISGHVSLFWYQQALGQGPEFLTYFQNEAQLDKSGLPSDRFFAERPEGSVSTLKIQRTQQEDSAVYLCASSLHPSHYGYTFGSGTRLTVV.

CDR3 region: CATSDFWDGNSPLHF. CDR3 in DNA: TGTGCCACCAGTGATTTCTGGGACGGTAATTCACCCCTCCACTTT. V is TRBV24-1 and J is TRBJ1-6, with D perhaps matching TRBD1 (5 bases). The V gene's germline CDR1 is KGHDR and CDR2 SFDVKD. Trimming removed 1 base from V and 6 bases from J, with 9 bases in between. CDR3 length: 15 residues.

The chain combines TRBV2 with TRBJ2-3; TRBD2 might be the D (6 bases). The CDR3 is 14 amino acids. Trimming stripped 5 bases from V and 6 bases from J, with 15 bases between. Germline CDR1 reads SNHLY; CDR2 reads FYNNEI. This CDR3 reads CASSQGASGDTQYF. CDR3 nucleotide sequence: TGTGCCAGCAGTCAAGGGGCGAGCGGGGATACGCAGTATTTT.

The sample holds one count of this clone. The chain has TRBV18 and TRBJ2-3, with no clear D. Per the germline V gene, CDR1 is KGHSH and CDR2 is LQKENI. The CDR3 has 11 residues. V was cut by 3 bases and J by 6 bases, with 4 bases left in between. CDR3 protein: CASSPGDTQYF. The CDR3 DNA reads TGTGCCAGCTCACCGGGGGATACGCAGTATTTT.

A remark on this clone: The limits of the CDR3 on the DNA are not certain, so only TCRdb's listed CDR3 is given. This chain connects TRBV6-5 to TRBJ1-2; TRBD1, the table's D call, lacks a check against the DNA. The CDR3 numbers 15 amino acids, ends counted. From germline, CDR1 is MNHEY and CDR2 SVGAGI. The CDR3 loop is CASSSSGTVTYGYTF.

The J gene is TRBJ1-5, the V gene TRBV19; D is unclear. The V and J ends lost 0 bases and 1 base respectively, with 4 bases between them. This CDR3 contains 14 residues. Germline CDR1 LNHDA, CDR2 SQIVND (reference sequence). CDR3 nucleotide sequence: TGTGCCAGTAGTATAGATGGGAGCAATCAGCCCCAGCATTTT. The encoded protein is CASSIDGSNQPQHF.

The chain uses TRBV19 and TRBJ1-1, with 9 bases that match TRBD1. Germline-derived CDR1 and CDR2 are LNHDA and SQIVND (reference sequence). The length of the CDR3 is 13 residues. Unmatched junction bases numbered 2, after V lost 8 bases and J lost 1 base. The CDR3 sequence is CASRQGENTEAFF. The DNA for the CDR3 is TGTGCCAGTCGACAGGGGGAGAACACTGAAGCTTTCTTT.

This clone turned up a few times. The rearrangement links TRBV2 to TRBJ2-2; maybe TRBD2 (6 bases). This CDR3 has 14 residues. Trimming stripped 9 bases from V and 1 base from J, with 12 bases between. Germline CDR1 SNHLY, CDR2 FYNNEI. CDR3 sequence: CARSGTVNTGELFF. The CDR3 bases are TGTGCCAGATCCGGGACTGTGAACACCGGGGAGCTGTTTTTT. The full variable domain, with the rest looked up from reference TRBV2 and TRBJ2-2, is EPEVTQTPSHQVTQMGQEVILRCVPISNHLYFYWYRQILGQKVEFLVSFYNNEISEKSEIFDDQFSVERPDGSNFTLKIRSTKLEDSAMYFCARSGTVNTGELFFGEGSRLTVL.

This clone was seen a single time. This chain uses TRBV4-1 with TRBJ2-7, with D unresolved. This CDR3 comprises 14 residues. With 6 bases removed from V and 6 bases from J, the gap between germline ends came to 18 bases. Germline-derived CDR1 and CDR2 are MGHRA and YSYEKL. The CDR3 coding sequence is TGCGCCAGCAGACAAATGACTCAGGTAGGCGAGCAGTACTTC. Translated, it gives CASRQMTQVGEQYF.

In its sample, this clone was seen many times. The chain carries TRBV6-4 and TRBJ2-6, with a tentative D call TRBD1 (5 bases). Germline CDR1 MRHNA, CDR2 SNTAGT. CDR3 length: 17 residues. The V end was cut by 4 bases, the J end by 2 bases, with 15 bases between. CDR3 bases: TGTGCCAGCAGTGCCGAAGACAGCGCTACTGGGGCCAACGTCCTGACTTTC. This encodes CASSAEDSATGANVLTF.

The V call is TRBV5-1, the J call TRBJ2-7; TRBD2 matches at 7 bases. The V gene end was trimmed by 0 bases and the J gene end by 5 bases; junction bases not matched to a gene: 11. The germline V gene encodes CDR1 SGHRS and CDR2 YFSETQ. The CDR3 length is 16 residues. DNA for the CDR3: TGCGCCAGCAGCTTGGCCAGTGCGGGAGCTGGCCACGAGCAGTACTTC. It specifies CASSLASAGAGHEQYF.